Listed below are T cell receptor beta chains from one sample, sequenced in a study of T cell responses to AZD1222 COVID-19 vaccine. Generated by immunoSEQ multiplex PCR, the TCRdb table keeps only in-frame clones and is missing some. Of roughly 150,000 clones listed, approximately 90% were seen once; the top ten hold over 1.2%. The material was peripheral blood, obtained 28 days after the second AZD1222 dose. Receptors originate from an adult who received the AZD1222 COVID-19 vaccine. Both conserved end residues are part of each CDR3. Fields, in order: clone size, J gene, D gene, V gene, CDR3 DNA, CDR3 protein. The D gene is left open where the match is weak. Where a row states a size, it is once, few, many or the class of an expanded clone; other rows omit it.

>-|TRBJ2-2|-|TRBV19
TGTGCCAGTACCGCGACTTCTGTTGTTGGCGGGGAGCTGTTTTTT
CASTATSVVGGELFF
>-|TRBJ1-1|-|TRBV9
TGTGCCAGCAGCGTAGGGGCCGTCACTGAAGCTTTCTTT
CASSVGAVTEAFF
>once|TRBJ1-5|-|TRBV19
TGTGCCAGTAGGATGGGTCACCTAAAAAGACAGCCCCAGCATTTT
CASRMGHLKRQPQHF
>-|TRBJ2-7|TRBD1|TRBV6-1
TGTGCCAGCAGTGAAGTCACAGGGGGAACGTACGAGCAGTACTTC
CASSEVTGGTYEQYF
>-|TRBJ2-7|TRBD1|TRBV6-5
TGTGCCAGCAGTTATCTTGGGACAGCGATCTACGAGCAGTACTTC
CASSYLGTAIYEQYF
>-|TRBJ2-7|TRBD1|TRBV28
TGTGCCAGCAGTTCTTACACACTAGGACAGGGAGGAAACGAGCAGTACTTC
CASSSYTLGQGGNEQYF
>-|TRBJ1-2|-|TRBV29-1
TGCAGCGGTGAGCGGGCATCGGGCTACACCTTC
CSGERASGYTF
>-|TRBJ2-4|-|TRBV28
TGTGCCAGCAGTTTGGATTCGGGCAGGCCCATAGCCAAAAACATTCAGTACTTC
CASSLDSGRPIAKNIQYF
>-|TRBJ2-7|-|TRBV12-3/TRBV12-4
TGTGCCAGCAGAGCCAGGGGGGCCTACGAGCAGTACTTC
CASRARGAYEQYF
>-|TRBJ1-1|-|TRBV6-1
TGTGCCAGCAGTGCCCCCCTCGGGGCAGGGAAGATTGTGGCTTTCTTT
CASSAPLGAGKIVAFF
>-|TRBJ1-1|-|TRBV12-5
TGTGCTAGTGGTTTGGTACGAGTGGGGCCGATGAACACTGAAGCTTTCTTT
CASGLVRVGPMNTEAFF
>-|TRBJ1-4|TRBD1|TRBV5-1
TGCGCCAGCAGCTTGGGAGGGGGGACAGGTGAAAAACTGTTTTTT
CASSLGGGTGEKLFF
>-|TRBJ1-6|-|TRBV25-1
TGTGCCAGCAGTGAATTCGGGGGGCTGAATTCACCCCTCCACTTT
CASSEFGGLNSPLHF